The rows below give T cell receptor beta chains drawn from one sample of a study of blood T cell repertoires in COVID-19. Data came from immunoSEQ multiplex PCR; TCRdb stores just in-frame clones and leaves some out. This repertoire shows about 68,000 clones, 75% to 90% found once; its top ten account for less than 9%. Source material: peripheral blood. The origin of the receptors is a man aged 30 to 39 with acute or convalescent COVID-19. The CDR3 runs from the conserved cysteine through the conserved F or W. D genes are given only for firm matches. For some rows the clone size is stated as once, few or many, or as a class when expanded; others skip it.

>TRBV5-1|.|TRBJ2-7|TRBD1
CASSLTLTGRDEQYF
TGCGCCAGCAGCTTGACCCTGACAGGGAGAGACGAGCAGTACTTC
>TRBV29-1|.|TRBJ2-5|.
CSATKQETQYF
TGCAGCGCAACAAAACAAGAGACCCAGTACTTC
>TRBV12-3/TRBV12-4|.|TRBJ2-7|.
CASNPEAGYEQYF
TGTGCCAGCAATCCCGAGGCGGGCTACGAGCAGTACTTC
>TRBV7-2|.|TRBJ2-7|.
CASSSLDSSYEQYF
TGTGCCAGCAGCTCACTTGACAGCTCCTACGAGCAGTACTTC
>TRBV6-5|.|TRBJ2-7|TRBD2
CASSYLAGGSSEQYF
TGTGCCAGCAGTTACTTAGCGGGAGGAAGCAGCGAGCAGTACTTC
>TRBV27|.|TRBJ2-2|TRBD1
CASSLSRTGTGELFF
TGTGCCAGCAGTTTATCCCGGACAGGGACCGGGGAGCTGTTTTTT
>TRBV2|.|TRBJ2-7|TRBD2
CASSEIAGVTYEQYF
TGTGCCAGCAGTGAGATAGCGGGAGTCACCTACGAGCAGTACTTC
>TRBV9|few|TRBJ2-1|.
CASSPRGREQFF
TGTGCCAGCAGCCCCAGGGGAAGGGAGCAGTTCTTC
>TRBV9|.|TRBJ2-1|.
CASSVGDLYNEQFF
TGTGCCAGCAGCGTAGGGGACTTATACAATGAGCAGTTCTTC
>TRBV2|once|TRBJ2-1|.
CASSRGNEQFF
TGTGCCAGCAGTCGAGGCAATGAGCAGTTCTTC
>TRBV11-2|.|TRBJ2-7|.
CASSLSAGNHYEQYF
TGTGCCAGCAGCTTGTCGGCAGGGAATCACTACGAGCAGTACTTC
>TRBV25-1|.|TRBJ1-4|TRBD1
CASSYGTANEKLFF
TGTGCCAGCAGTTACGGGACAGCTAATGAAAAACTGTTTTTT
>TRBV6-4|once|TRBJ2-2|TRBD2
CASSEGGSGELFF
TGTGCCAGCAGTGAAGGCGGGAGCGGGGAGCTGTTTTTT
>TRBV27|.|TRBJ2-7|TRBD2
CASSIRMSGISGEQYF
TGTGCCAGCAGTATAAGGATGAGCGGGATTTCAGGAGAGCAGTACTTC
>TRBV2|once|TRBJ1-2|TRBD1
CASRDRGLYGYTF
TGTGCCAGCAGGGACAGGGGGCTTTATGGCTACACCTTC
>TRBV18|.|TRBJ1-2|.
CASSPQGLGYGYTF
TGTGCCAGCTCGCCTCAGGGGCTGGGCTATGGCTACACCTTC
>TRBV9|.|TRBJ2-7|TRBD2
CASSVVRLAGGPPYEQYF
TGTGCCAGCAGCGTAGTTAGACTAGCGGGAGGGCCACCCTACGAGCAGTACTTC
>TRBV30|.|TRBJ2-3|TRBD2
CAAGTSGRAGGTDTQYF
TGTGCTGCAGGGACTAGCGGGAGGGCCGGCGGCACAGATACGCAGTATTTT
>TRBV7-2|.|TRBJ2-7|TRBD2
CASSKGLADYEQYF
TGTGCCAGCAGCAAGGGACTAGCGGACTACGAGCAGTACTTC
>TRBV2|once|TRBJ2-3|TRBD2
CASSGGTSGFSTDTQYF
TGTGCCAGCAGTGGGGGGACTAGCGGGTTTAGCACAGATACGCAGTATTTT
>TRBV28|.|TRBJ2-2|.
CASSLFFNTGELFF
TGTGCCAGCAGTTTATTCTTTAACACCGGGGAGCTGTTTTTT
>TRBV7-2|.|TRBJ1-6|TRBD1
CASSLMANRGNSPLHF
TGTGCCAGCAGCTTAATGGCTAACAGGGGTAATTCACCCCTCCACTTT
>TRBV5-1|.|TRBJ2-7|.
CASSLRPGDEQYF
TGCGCCAGCAGCTTGCGCCCGGGGGACGAGCAGTACTTC
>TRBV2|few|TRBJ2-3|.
CAIPTGSTDTQYF
TGTGCCATCCCCACAGGGAGCACAGATACGCAGTATTTT
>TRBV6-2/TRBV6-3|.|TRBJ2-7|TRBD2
CASSYSGSSYEQYF
TGTGCCAGCAGTTACAGCGGGAGCTCCTACGAGCAGTACTTC
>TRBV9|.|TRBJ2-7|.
CASSVSSSYEQYF
TGTGCCAGCAGCGTATCGTCGTCCTACGAGCAGTACTTC
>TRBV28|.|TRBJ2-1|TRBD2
CASISPIAGGPRIF
TGTGCCAGCATTTCCCCGATAGCGGGAGGCCCCAGGATCTTC
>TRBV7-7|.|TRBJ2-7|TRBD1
CASSQTGVHEQYF
TGTGCCAGCAGCCAGACAGGGGTCCACGAGCAGTACTTC
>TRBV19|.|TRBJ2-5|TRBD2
CASSLAGVGETQYF
TGTGCCAGTAGTTTAGCGGGAGTTGGGGAGACCCAGTACTTC
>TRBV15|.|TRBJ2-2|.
CATSRSPGELFF
TGTGCCACCAGCAGGAGCCCCGGGGAGCTGTTTTTT
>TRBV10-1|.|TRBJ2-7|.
CASTRKRASYEQYF
TGCGCCAGCACGAGGAAGCGGGCTTCCTACGAGCAGTACTTC
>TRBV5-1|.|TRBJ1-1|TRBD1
CASSLETGPYTEAFF
TGCGCCAGCAGCTTGGAGACAGGGCCTTACACTGAAGCTTTCTTT
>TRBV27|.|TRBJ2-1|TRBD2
CASSSSIRTSGSGEQFF
TGTGCCAGCAGTTCCTCGATCCGGACTAGCGGGAGTGGAGAGCAGTTCTTC
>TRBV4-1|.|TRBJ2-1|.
CASSQGLRRYNEQFF
TGCGCCAGCAGCCAGGGTCTCAGGAGGTACAATGAGCAGTTCTTC
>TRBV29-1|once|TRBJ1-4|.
CSVAPGGEKLFF
TGCAGCGTTGCCCCCGGGGGTGAAAAACTGTTTTTT
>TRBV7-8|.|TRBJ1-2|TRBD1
CASSLVDRASGYTF
TGTGCCAGCAGCTTAGTGGACAGGGCGAGTGGCTACACCTTC
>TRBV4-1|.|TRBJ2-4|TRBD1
CASSLFTGQGANIQYF
TGCGCCAGCAGCCTCTTTACGGGACAGGGGGCAAACATTCAGTACTTC
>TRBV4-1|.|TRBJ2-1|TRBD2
CASSPIIAGGPYNEQFF
TGCGCCAGCAGCCCTATTATAGCGGGAGGGCCCTACAATGAGCAGTTCTTC
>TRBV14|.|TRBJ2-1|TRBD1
CASSWDRGLYDEQFF
TGTGCCAGCAGCTGGGACAGGGGTTTGTATGATGAGCAGTTCTTC
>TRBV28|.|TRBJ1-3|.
CASSFRSGNTIYF
TGTGCCAGCAGTTTCCGCTCTGGAAACACCATATATTTT
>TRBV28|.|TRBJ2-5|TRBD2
CASSLSGGGWKTQYF
TGTGCCAGCAGTCTAAGCGGGGGAGGTTGGAAGACCCAGTACTTC
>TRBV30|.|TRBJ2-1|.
CAWSTLDQPGNEQFF
TGTGCCTGGAGTACCCTTGACCAACCGGGGAATGAGCAGTTCTTC